This TCR beta chain was recorded in a study of blood T cell repertoires in COVID-19. About the study: COVID-19 samples from acute and convalescent phases originated in the United States, Italy and Spain. Sources were T cells, B-cell-depleted T cells, or PBMCs; the material itself was cDNA or gDNA.

The protocol was immunoSEQ multiplex PCR, while the TCRdb copy is restricted to in-frame clones and leaves out a portion. The sample records 200,000 or so clones, nearly 90% being singletons. Between the trimmed V and J ends, which lost 1 base and 6 bases, there was a span of 21 bases. The V gene's germline CDR1 is LGHNT and CDR2 FRNRAP. This CDR3 has 18 amino acids. The TCR was taken from a woman aged 40 to 50 with acute COVID-19. J is TRBJ1-4 and V is TRBV12-5; a weak D match, TRBD1 (5 bases). The sequenced material came from PBMCs or T cells enriched from blood (not recorded which). The CDR3 bases are TGTGCTAGTGGTTTGGGGCGGAGGGACGGGAAAGAGGATGAAAAACTGTTTTTT. Its protein product is CASGLGRRDGKEDEKLFF.